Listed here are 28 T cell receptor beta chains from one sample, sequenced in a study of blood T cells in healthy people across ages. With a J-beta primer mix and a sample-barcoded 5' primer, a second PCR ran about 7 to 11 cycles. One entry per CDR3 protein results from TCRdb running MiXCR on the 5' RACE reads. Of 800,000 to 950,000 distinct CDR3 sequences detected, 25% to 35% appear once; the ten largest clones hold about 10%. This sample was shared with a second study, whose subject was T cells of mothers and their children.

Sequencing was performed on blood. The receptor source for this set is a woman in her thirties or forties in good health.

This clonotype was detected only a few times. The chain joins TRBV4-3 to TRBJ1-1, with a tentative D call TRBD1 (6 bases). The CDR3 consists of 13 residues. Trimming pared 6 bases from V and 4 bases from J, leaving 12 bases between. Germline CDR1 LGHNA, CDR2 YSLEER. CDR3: CASREQGGTEAFF. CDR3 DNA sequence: TGCGCCAGCAGAGAACAGGGAGGCACTGAAGCTTTCTTT.

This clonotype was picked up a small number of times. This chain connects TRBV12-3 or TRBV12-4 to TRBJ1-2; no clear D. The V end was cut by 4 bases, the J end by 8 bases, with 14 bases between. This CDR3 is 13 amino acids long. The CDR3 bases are TGTGCCAGCAGTTCCATTCGGGGAGGGGGCTACACCTTC. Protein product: CASSSIRGGGYTF.

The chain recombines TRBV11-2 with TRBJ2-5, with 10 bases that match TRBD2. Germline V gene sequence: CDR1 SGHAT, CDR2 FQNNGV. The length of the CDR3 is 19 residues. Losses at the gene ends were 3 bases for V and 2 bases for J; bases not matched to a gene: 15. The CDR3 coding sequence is TGTGCCAGCAGCTTGAAGGGCAGCGGGGGGGCCTTTTCTCAAGAGACCCAGTACTTC. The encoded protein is CASSLKGSGGAFSQETQYF.

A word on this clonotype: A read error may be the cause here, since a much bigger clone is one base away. In DNA form, the CDR3 reads TGTGCCTGGAGCGCGCTTCAGGGGGCAGGCACTGAAGCTTTCTTT. Encoded protein: CAWSALQGAGTEAFF. The J gene is TRBJ1-1, the V gene TRBV30, with 8 positions matching TRBD1. The CDR3 totals 15 residues. Trimming took 3 bases from V and 4 from J; bases not matched to a gene: 10. Germline CDR1 reads GTSNPN; CDR2 reads SVGIG (reference sequence).

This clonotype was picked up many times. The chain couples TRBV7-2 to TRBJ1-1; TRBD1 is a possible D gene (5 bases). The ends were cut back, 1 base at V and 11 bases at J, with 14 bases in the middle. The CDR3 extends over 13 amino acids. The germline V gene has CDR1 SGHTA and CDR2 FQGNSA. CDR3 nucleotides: TGTGCCAGCAGCTTAGTTCTTCAGGGTGAGGCTTTCTTT. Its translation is CASSLVLQGEAFF.

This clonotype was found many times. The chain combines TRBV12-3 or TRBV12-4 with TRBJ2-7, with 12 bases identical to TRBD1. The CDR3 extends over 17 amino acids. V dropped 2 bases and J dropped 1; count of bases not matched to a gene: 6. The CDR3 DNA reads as TGTGCCAGCAGTTTATGGGGACAGGGGGCGAGTTCCTACGAGCAGTACTTC. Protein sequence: CASSLWGQGASSYEQYF.

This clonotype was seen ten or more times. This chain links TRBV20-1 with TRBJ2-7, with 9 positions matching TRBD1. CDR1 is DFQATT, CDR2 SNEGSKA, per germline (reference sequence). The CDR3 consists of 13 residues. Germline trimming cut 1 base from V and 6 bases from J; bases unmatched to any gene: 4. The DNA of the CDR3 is TGCAGTGCTAGAGGGACAGGGGATGTCGAGCAGTACTTC. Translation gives CSARGTGDVEQYF.

CDR3 residues: CASSFSRTNYGYTF. The CDR3, as DNA: TGTGCCAGCAGTTTTTCACGCACTAACTATGGCTACACCTTC. The V gene is TRBV28, the J gene TRBJ1-2; no definite D call. The length of the CDR3 is 14 residues. The germline V and J ends were trimmed by 3 bases and 0 bases, with 8 bases remaining between them. The germline V gene has CDR1 MDHEN and CDR2 SYDVKM.

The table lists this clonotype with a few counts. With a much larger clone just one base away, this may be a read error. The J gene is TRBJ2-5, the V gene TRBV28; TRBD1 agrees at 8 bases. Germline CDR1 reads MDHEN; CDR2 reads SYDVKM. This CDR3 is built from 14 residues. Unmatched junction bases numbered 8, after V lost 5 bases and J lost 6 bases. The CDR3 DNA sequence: TGTGCCAGCAGTGGGGCAGGGGGCTTAAAGACCCAGTACTTC. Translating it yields CASSGAGGLKTQYF.

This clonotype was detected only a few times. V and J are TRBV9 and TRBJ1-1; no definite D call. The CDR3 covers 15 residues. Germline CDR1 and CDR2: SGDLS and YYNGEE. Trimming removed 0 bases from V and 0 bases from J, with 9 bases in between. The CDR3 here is CASSVEVEMNTEAFF. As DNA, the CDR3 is TGTGCCAGCAGCGTAGAGGTGGAAATGAACACTGAAGCTTTCTTT.

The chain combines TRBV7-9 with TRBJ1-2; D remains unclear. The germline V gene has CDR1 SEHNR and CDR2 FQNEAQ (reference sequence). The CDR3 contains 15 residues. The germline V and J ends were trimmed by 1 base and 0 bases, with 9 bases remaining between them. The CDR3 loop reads CASSLEILTNYGYTF. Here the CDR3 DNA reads TGTGCCAGCAGCTTAGAAATATTGACTAACTATGGCTACACCTTC.

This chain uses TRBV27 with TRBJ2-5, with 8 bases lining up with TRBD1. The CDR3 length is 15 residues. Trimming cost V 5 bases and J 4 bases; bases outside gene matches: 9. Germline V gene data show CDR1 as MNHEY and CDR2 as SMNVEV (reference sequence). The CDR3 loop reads CASSPGQGRGETQYF. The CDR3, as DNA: TGTGCCAGCAGTCCCGGACAGGGCCGAGGAGAGACCCAGTACTTC.

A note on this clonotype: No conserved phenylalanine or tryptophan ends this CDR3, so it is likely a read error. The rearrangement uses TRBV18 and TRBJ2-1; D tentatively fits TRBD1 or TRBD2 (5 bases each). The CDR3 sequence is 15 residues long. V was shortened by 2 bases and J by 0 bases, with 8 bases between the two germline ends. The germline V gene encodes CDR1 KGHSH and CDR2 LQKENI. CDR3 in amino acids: CASSPSGGSYNEQFL. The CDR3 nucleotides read TGTGCCAGCTCACCAAGTGGGGGCTCCTACAATGAGCAGTTCTTA.

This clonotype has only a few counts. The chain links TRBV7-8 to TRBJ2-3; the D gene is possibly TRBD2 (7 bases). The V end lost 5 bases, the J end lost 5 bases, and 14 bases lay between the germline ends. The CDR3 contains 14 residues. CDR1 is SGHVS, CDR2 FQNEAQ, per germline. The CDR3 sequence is CASSGTGGIDTQYF. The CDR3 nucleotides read TGTGCCAGCAGCGGGACGGGGGGCATAGATACGCAGTATTTT.

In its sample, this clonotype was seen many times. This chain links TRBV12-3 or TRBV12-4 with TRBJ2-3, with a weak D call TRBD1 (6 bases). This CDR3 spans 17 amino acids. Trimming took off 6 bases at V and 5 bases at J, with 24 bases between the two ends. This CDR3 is CASSPVSGVGEEDTQYF. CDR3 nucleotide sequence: TGTGCCAGCAGCCCTGTGTCAGGGGTAGGAGAAGAAGATACGCAGTATTTT.

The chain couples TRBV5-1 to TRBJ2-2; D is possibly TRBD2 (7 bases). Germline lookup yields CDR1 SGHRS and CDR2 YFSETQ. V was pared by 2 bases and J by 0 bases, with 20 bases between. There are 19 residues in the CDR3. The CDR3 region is CASSFRGGVRQANTGELFF. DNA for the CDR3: TGCGCCAGCAGCTTTAGGGGAGGGGTGCGACAGGCGAACACCGGGGAGCTGTTTTTT.

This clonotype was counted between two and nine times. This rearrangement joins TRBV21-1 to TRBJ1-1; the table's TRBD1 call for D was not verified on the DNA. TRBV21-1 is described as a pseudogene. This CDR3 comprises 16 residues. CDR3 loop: CASSGGPRDSGAEAFF. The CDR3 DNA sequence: TGTGCCAGCAGCGGCGGACCAAGAGACAGTGGCGCTGAAGCTTTCTTT.

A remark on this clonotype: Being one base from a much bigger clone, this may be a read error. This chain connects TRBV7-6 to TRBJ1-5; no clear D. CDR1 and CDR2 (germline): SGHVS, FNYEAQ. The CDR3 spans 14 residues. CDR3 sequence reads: CTSSQNMGNQPQHF. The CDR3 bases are TGTACCAGCAGCCAGAACATGGGCAATCAGCCCCAGCATTTT.

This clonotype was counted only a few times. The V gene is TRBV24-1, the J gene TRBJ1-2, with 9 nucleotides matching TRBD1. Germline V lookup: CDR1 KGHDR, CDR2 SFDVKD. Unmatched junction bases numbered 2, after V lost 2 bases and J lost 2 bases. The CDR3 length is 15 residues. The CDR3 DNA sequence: TGTGCCACCAGTGATTATGGGACAGGGAACTATGGCTACACCTTC. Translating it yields CATSDYGTGNYGYTF.

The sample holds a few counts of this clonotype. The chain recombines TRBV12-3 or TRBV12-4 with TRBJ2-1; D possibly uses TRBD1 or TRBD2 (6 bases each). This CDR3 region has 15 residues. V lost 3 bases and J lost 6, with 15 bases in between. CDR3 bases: TGTGCCAGCAGTTTCCCCCATGAGGGGGGCAATGAGCAGTTCTTC. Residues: CASSFPHEGGNEQFF.

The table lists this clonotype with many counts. CDR3 nucleotides: TGTGCCACCTCACAGGGGAGCACAGATACGCAGTATTTT. Protein product: CATSQGSTDTQYF. J is TRBJ2-3 and V is TRBV7-2; 7 bases fit TRBD1. The germline gives CDR1 SGHTA, CDR2 FQGNSA. The CDR3 runs 13 residues. V was clipped by 10 bases and J by 0 bases; unmatched bases: 4.

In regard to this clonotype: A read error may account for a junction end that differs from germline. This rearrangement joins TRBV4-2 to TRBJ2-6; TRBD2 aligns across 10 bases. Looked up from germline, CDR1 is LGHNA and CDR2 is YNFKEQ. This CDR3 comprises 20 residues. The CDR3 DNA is TGTGCCAGCAACCAAGGAGGGCTAGCGGGGGCAGGCTCTGGGGCCAACGTCCTGACTTTC. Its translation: CASNQGGLAGAGSGANVLTF.

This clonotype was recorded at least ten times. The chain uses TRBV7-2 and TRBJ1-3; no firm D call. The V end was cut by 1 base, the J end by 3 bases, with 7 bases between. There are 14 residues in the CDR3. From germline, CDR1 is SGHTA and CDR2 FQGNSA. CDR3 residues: CASSLDSSGNTIYF. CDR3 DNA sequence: TGTGCCAGCAGCTTAGACAGTAGTGGAAACACCATATATTTT.

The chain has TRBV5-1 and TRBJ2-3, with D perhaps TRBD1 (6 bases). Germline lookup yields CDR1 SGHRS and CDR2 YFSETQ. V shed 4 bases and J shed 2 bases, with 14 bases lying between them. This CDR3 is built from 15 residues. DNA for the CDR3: TGCGCCAGCAGCCTCCCGGGACATGACACAGATACGCAGTATTTT. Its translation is CASSLPGHDTDTQYF.

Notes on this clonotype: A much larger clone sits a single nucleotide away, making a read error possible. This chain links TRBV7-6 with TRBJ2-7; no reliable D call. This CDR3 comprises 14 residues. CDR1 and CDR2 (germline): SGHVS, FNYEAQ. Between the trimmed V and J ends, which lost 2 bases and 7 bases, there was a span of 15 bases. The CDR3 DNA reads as TGTGCCAGCAGCTTACAACAACCCCCCAATGAGCAGTACTTC. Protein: CASSLQQPPNEQYF.

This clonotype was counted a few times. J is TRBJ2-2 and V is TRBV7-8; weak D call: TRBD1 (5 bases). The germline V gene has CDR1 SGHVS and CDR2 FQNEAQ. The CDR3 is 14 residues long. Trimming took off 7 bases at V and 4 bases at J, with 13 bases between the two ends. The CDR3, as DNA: TGTGCCAGCACCCCCCAGGGAAGCACCGGGGAGCTGTTTTTT. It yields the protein CASTPQGSTGELFF.

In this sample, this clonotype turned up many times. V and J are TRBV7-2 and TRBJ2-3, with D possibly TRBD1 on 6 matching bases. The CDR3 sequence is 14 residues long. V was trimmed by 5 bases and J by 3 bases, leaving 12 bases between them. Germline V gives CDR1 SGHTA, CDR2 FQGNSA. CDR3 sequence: CASSPGQPTDTQYF. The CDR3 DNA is TGTGCCAGCAGCCCCGGACAGCCTACAGATACGCAGTATTTT. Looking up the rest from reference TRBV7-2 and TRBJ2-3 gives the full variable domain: GAGVSQSPSNKVTEKGKDVELRCDPISGHTALYWYRQSLGQGLEFLIYFQGNSAPDKSGLPSDRFSAERTGGSVSTLTIQRTQQEDSAVYLCASSPGQPTDTQYFGPGTRLTVL.

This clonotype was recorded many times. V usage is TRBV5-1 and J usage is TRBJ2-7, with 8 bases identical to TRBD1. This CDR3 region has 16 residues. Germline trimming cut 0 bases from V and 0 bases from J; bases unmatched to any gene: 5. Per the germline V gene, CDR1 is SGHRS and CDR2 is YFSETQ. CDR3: CASSLGDRRSSYEQYF. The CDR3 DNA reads TGCGCCAGCAGCTTGGGGGACAGGAGAAGCTCCTACGAGCAGTACTTC.